These 18 T cell receptor beta chains share one sample of origin, sequenced in a study of CD8 T cells in Susac syndrome. RNA amounts of roughly 0.45 to 1 ug underwent reverse transcription with random hexamers. A single record per CDR3 protein comes from TCRdb applying MiXCR to the immunoSEQ multiplex PCR reads. The profile shows more than 150,000 distinct CDR3 sequences, roughly 94% of them singletons. Sequenced: CD8+ T cells from PBMCs. These receptors originate from a human donor with Susac syndrome.

The count of this clonotype is one. The chain employs TRBV9 and TRBJ2-3; 13 bases agree with TRBD2. This CDR3 contains 18 residues. V lost 3 bases, J lost 2 bases, and 9 bases stayed unmatched. CDR1 is SGDLS, CDR2 YYNGEE, per germline. The CDR3 is CASSDRSGTSGITDTQYF. DNA of the CDR3: TGTGCCAGCAGCGATCGATCCGGGACTAGCGGGATCACAGATACGCAGTATTTT.

The rearrangement links TRBV9 to TRBJ2-3; D ambiguous. The CDR3 is 13 residues long. The V gene lost 0 bases and the J gene lost 5 bases, with 7 bases spanning the gap. The germline gives CDR1 SGDLS, CDR2 YYNGEE. CDR3 nucleotide sequence: TGTGCCAGCAGCGTAGTAGGTAGAGATACGCAGTATTTT. Protein sequence: CASSVVGRDTQYF.

This chain uses TRBV9 with TRBJ2-5; 12 bases line up with TRBD2. There are 15 residues in the CDR3. The V gene's germline CDR1 is SGDLS and CDR2 YYNGEE. V lost 0 bases and J lost 5; bases outside the gene matches: 2. Written as DNA, the CDR3 is TGTGCCAGCAGCGTAGAAACTAGCGGGAGGGAGACCCAGTACTTC. It specifies CASSVETSGRETQYF. The full variable domain, completed using reference TRBV9 and TRBJ2-5, is DSGVTQTPKHLITATGQRVTLRCSPRSGDLSVYWYQQSLDQGLQFLIQYYNGEERAKGNILERFSAQQFPDLHSELNLSSLELGDSALYFCASSVETSGRETQYFGPGTRLLVL.

This clonotype has only a few counts. The chain is built from TRBV5-6 and TRBJ2-1; 7 bases fit TRBD1. This CDR3 spans 13 amino acids. Unmatched junction bases numbered 2, after V lost 4 bases and J lost 4 bases. Germline V gene sequence: CDR1 SGHDT, CDR2 YYEEEE. CDR3 amino acids: CASSPRGYNEQFF. The CDR3 DNA reads as TGTGCCAGCAGCCCCAGGGGGTACAATGAGCAGTTCTTC. Combining the CDR3 with reference TRBV5-6 and TRBJ2-1 gives the whole variable domain DAGVTQSPTHLIKTRGQQVTLRCSPKSGHDTVSWYQQALGQGPQFIFQYYEEEERQRGNFPDRFSGHQFPNYSSELNVNALLLGDSALYLCASSPRGYNEQFFGPGTRLTVL.

This rearrangement joins TRBV7-9 to TRBJ1-5; 8 bases match TRBD1. The J segment lost 6 bases and the V segment lost 0 bases, leaving 10 bases of the junction unmatched. Germline values: CDR1 SEHNR, CDR2 FQNEAQ (reference sequence). The CDR3 length is 17 residues. The CDR3 loop is CASSLAPAGGLGQPQHF. DNA for the CDR3: TGTGCCAGCAGCTTAGCGCCCGCAGGGGGCTTAGGTCAGCCCCAGCATTTT.

This clonotype has a single count. This chain joins TRBV4-1 and TRBJ1-2, with TRBD1 matching 11 bases. The length of the CDR3 is 14 residues. Trimming at V came to 4 bases and at J to 6 bases, leaving 4 bases not matched to a gene. Germline V gene sequence: CDR1 MGHRA, CDR2 YSYEKL. CDR3 residues: CASSPGQGADGYTF. DNA of the CDR3: TGCGCCAGCAGCCCCGGACAGGGGGCAGATGGCTACACCTTC.

The chain has TRBV7-9 and TRBJ2-3, with 9 bases identical to TRBD2. The junction had 5 bases not matched to a gene; V was cut back by 7 bases and J by 6 bases. Germline V gives CDR1 SEHNR, CDR2 FQNEAQ (reference sequence). This CDR3 is built from 13 residues. The CDR3 sequence: CASKGGTSDTQYF. The CDR3 DNA follows: TGTGCCAGCAAGGGAGGGACTAGCGATACGCAGTATTTT.

The sample holds one count of this clonotype. The chain employs TRBV7-9 and TRBJ2-4, with 8 bases matching TRBD2. In germline, CDR1 is SEHNR, CDR2 FQNEAQ (reference sequence). V shed 5 bases, J shed 2 bases, and the junction held 2 bases outside the gene matches. The length of the CDR3 is 14 residues. The CDR3 loop reads CASSREGSKNIQYF. The CDR3 DNA follows: TGTGCCAGCAGCCGGGAGGGATCCAAAAACATTCAGTACTTC.

This rearrangement joins TRBV27 to TRBJ1-5, with TRBD1 identical over 8 bases. This CDR3 is 17 amino acids long. With V trimmed by 6 bases and J by 3 bases, 13 bases remained unmatched. Per the germline V gene, CDR1 is MNHEY and CDR2 is SMNVEV (reference sequence). CDR3 residues: CASSHQGQGITNQPQHF. The CDR3 DNA follows: TGTGCCAGCAGCCACCAAGGACAGGGCATTACCAATCAGCCCCAGCATTTT.

The chain combines TRBV6-1 with TRBJ2-7; 7 bases agree with TRBD1. CDR1 and CDR2 from the germline V gene are MNHNS and SASEGT. With 0 bases clipped from V and 4 bases from J, the junction kept 9 bases outside the gene matches. The CDR3 length is 16 residues. DNA of the CDR3: TGTGCCAGCAGTGAAGCGCGTTCAGGGGGTAGTTACGAGCAGTACTTC. Encoded protein: CASSEARSGGSYEQYF.

CDR3 nucleotide sequence: TGCGCCAGCAGCTTGGGACAGTCGAGAGGACACGATTACAATGAGCAGTTCTTC. It yields the protein CASSLGQSRGHDYNEQFF. V gene TRBV5-1 combines with J gene TRBJ2-1; the D gene is possibly TRBD1 (5 bases). Germline V CDR1 and CDR2: SGHRS, YFSETQ. This CDR3 region has 18 residues. Trimming shortened V by 0 bases and J by 4 bases, and 20 bases separated the two germline ends. Looking up the rest from reference TRBV5-1 and TRBJ2-1 gives the full variable domain: KAGVTQTPRYLIKTRGQQVTLSCSPISGHRSVSWYQQTPGQGLQFLFEYFSETQRNKGNFPGRFSGRQFSNSRSEMNVSTLELGDSALYLCASSLGQSRGHDYNEQFFGPGTRLTVL.

This chain connects TRBV20-1 to TRBJ2-7, with D possibly TRBD2 on 6 matching bases. Trimming cost V 6 bases and J 2 bases, with 14 bases left between them. Germline V CDR1 and CDR2: DFQATT, SNEGSKA (reference sequence). The CDR3 has 13 amino acids. The CDR3 nucleotides read TGCAGTGCCAACCGGGACTTAACCTACGAGCAGTACTTC. Protein: CSANRDLTYEQYF.

The chain employs TRBV5-6 and TRBJ1-2; no firm D call. The CDR3 covers 16 residues. V was trimmed by 4 bases and J by 7 bases, leaving 23 bases between them. Germline V CDR1 and CDR2: SGHDT, YYEEEE. The CDR3 DNA follows: TGTGCCAGCAGCCCCAAAATGTCGGAGTTTGCGGGTGGCTACACCTTC. Its translation is CASSPKMSEFAGGYTF.

This chain joins TRBV3-1 and TRBJ2-5; 7 bases are a match to TRBD2. The CDR3 loop spans 15 amino acids. Germline V gene data show CDR1 as LGHDT and CDR2 as YNNKEL (reference sequence). J lost 5 bases, V lost 4 bases, and 10 bases had no gene match. CDR3 DNA: TGTGCCAGCAGCCTCCCGGGACTCGGGGGGGAGACCCAGTACTTC. Translation: CASSLPGLGGETQYF.

This chain connects TRBV13 to TRBJ2-1; TRBD2 agrees at 9 bases. The CDR3 is 15 amino acids. Germline V gene lookup returns CDR1 PRHDT and CDR2 FYEKMQ (reference sequence). With V trimmed by 6 bases and J by 6 bases, 9 bases remained unmatched. Here the CDR3 reads CASRQAGGPVNEQFF. CDR3 DNA sequence: TGTGCCAGCAGGCAGGCGGGAGGGCCGGTCAATGAGCAGTTCTTC.

V is TRBV28 and J is TRBJ1-1; D is ambiguous. The CDR3 contains 12 residues. CDR1 is MDHEN and CDR2 is SYDVKM in the germline V gene. The V end was cut by 1 base, the J end by 6 bases, with 6 bases between. The CDR3: CASSLFASEAFF. The CDR3 DNA follows: TGTGCCAGCAGTTTATTCGCCTCTGAAGCTTTCTTT.

V gene TRBV5-1 combines with J gene TRBJ2-7; D is perhaps TRBD1 (7 bases). Germline lookup yields CDR1 SGHRS and CDR2 YFSETQ. V lost 0 bases and J lost 4, with 17 bases in between. The CDR3 is made up of 16 amino acids. This chain's CDR3 is CASSLVAGGGDYEQYF. CDR3 DNA sequence: TGCGCCAGCAGCTTGGTGGCAGGGGGAGGCGATTACGAGCAGTACTTC. Drawing the rest from reference TRBV5-1 and TRBJ2-7, the complete variable domain is KAGVTQTPRYLIKTRGQQVTLSCSPISGHRSVSWYQQTPGQGLQFLFEYFSETQRNKGNFPGRFSGRQFSNSRSEMNVSTLELGDSALYLCASSLVAGGGDYEQYFGPGTRLTVT.

This chain connects TRBV28 to TRBJ1-5, with a weak D call TRBD1 (6 bases). The germline CDR1 and CDR2 sequences are MDHEN and SYDVKM. This CDR3 has 15 amino acids. V was pared by 5 bases and J by 1 base, with 12 bases between. The CDR3 loop reads CASSPSGTSNQPQHF. For the CDR3, the DNA is TGTGCCAGCAGTCCTTCCGGGACAAGCAATCAGCCCCAGCATTTT.